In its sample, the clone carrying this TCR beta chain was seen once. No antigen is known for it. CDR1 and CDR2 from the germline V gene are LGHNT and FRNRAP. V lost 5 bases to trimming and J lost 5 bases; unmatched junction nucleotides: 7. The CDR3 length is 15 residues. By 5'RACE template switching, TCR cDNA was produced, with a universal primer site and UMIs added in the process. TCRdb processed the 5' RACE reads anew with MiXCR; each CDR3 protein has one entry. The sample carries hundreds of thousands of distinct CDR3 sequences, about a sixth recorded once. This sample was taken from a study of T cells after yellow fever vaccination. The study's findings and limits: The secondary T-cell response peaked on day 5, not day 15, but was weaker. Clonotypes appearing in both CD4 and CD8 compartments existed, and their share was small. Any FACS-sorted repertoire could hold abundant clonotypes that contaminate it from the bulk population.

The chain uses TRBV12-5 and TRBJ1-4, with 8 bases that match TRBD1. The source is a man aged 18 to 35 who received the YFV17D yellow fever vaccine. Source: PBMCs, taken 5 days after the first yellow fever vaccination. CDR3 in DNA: TGTGCTAGTGGTCTTCGACAGGGGAGGAATGAAAAACTGTTTTTT. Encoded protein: CASGLRQGRNEKLFF.